This T cell receptor (beta chain) was sequenced during a study of blood T cell repertoires in COVID-19. For the study at large: Donors in the United States, Italy and Spain gave samples during acute or convalescent COVID-19. Nucleic acid was either cDNA or gDNA, and it came from T cells, B-cell-depleted T cells, or PBMCs.

The CDR3 spans 14 residues. Losses at the gene ends were 11 bases for V and 1 base for J; bases not matched to a gene: 4. Germline CDR1 and CDR2: MNHEY and SVGAGI. In the authors' workflow: Reference gene primer amplification yielded estimated nucleated cell counts. Data came from immunoSEQ multiplex PCR; TCRdb stores just in-frame clones and leaves some out. That table gives V, J and clone size, and the DNA gave D and trimming. The sample lists 100,000 to 150,000 clones, under 90% seen once, with about 3.9% in the top ten. Sequenced material: peripheral blood. The chain joins TRBV6-5 to TRBJ2-6, with 8 nucleotides matching TRBD1. This clonotype was sampled from a man aged 55 to 70 with acute or convalescent COVID-19. The CDR3 region is CAAWTGSGANVLTF. The CDR3 bases are TGTGCCGCCTGGACAGGGTCTGGGGCCAACGTCCTGACTTTC.